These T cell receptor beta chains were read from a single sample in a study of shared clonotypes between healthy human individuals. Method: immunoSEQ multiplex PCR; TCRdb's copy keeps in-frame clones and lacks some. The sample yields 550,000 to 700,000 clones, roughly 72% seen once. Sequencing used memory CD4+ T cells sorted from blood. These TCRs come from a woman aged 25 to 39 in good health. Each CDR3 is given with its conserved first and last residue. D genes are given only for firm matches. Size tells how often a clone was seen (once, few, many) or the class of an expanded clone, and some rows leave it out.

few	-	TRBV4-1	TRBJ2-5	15	CASSQGAAYQETQYF	TGCGCCAGCAGCCAAGGAGCGGCGTACCAAGAGACCCAGTACTTC
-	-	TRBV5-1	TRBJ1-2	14	CASSSELENYGYTF	TGCGCCAGCAGCTCCGAATTAGAGAACTATGGCTACACCTTC
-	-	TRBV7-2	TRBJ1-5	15	CASSLMEQPNQPQHF	TGTGCCAGCAGCTTAATGGAACAGCCCAATCAGCCCCAGCATTTT
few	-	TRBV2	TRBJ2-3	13	CASSPIAADTQYF	TGTGCCAGCAGTCCCATAGCAGCTGATACGCAGTATTTT
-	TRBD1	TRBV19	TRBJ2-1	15	CASSMNRGAYNEQFF	TGTGCCAGTAGTATGAACAGGGGGGCCTACAATGAGCAGTTCTTC
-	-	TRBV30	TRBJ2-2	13	CAWSAGNLGELFF	TGTGCCTGGAGTGCCGGGAATCTCGGGGAGCTGTTTTTT
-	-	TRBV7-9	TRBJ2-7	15	CASSLVGSNYYEQYF	TGTGCCAGCAGCTTAGTAGGTTCAAACTACTACGAGCAGTACTTC
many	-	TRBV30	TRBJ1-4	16	CAWSVQLSARNEKLFF	TGTGCCTGGAGTGTACAACTCTCTGCGAGGAATGAAAAACTGTTTTTT
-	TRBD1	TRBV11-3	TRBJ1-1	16	CASSPGTGVMNTEAFF	TGTGCCAGCAGCCCCGGGACAGGGGTTATGAACACTGAAGCTTTCTTT
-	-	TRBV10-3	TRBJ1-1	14	CAISDYSMNTEAFF	TGTGCCATCAGTGACTACTCCATGAACACTGAAGCTTTCTTT
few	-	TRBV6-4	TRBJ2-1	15	CASSDSNAGHSEQFF	TGTGCCAGCAGTGACTCGAATGCAGGGCACAGTGAGCAGTTCTTC
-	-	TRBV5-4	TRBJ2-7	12	CASSSTLDEQYF	TGTGCCAGCAGCTCTACATTGGACGAGCAGTACTTC
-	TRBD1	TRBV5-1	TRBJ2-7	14	CASSPGDSSYEQYF	TGCGCCAGCAGCCCTGGGGACAGCTCCTACGAGCAGTACTTC
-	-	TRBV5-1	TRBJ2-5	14	CASSLAGTEQTQYF	TGCGCCAGCAGCTTGGCAGGGACTGAGCAGACCCAGTACTTC
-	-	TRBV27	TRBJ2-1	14	CASSFRQGTYEQFF	TGTGCCAGCAGTTTTCGGCAGGGAACCTATGAGCAGTTCTTC
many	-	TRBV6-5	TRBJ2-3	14	CASRRDFSTDTQYF	TGTGCCAGCCGACGGGACTTCTCCACAGATACGCAGTATTTT
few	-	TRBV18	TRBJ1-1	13	CASSVTLNTEAFF	TGTGCCAGCTCGGTGACACTGAACACTGAAGCTTTCTTT
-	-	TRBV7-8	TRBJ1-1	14	CASSLGRQNTEAFF	TGTGCCAGCAGCCTAGGACGTCAGAACACTGAAGCTTTCTTT
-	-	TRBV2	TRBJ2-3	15	CASSEQRGIRDTQYF	TGTGCCAGCAGTGAACAAAGGGGGATCAGGGATACGCAGTATTTT
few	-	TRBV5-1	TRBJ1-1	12	CASSNPGKGAFF	TGCGCCAGCAGCAACCCCGGGAAGGGGGCTTTCTTT
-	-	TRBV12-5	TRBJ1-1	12	CASAPDRSEAFF	TGTGCTAGTGCCCCAGACAGGTCTGAAGCTTTCTTT
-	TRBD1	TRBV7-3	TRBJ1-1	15	CASSSKTGMNTEAFF	TGTGCCAGCAGCTCCAAGACAGGGATGAACACTGAAGCTTTCTTT
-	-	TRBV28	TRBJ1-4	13	CASRTAPNEKLFF	TGTGCCAGTAGGACCGCCCCTAATGAAAAACTGTTTTTT
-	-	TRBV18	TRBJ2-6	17	CASSPNYSGSGANVLTF	TGTGCCAGCTCACCCAACTATTCAGGGTCTGGGGCCAACGTCCTGACTTTC
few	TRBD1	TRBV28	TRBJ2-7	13	CASIPGQFHEQYF	TGTGCCAGCATCCCGGGACAGTTCCACGAGCAGTACTTC
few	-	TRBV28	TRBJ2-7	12	CAIGGSLDEQYF	TGTGCCATCGGAGGGTCGCTGGACGAGCAGTACTTC
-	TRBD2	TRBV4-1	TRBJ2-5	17	CASSQPSSGRALETQYF	TGCGCCAGCAGCCAACCCTCTAGCGGGAGGGCCCTCGAGACCCAGTACTTC
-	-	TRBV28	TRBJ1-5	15	CASLRGAVGNQPQHF	TGTGCCAGCCTTAGAGGGGCGGTTGGCAATCAGCCCCAGCATTTT
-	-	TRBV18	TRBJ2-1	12	CASSKRDPEQFF	TGTGCCAGCTCCAAGAGGGATCCTGAGCAGTTCTTC
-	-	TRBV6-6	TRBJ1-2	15	CASRSGTESNYGYTF	TGTGCCAGCAGATCCGGGACGGAATCTAACTATGGCTACACCTTC
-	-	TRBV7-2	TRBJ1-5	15	CASSKDVLSGQPQHF	TGTGCCAGCAGTAAGGACGTTCTCTCGGGACAGCCCCAGCATTTT
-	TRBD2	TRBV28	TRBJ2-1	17	CATHSFSRTSGNNEQFF	TGTGCCACCCACTCGTTTAGTAGGACTAGCGGGAACAATGAGCAGTTCTTC
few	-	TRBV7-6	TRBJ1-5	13	CASSFGFNQPQHF	TGTGCCAGCAGCTTCGGTTTTAATCAGCCCCAGCATTTT
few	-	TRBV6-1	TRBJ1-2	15	CASSESVNLAGGYTF	TGTGCCAGCAGTGAAAGCGTGAACCTAGCGGGGGGCTACACCTTC
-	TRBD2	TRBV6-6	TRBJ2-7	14	CASSYGSGSHEQYF	TGTGCCAGCAGTTACGGTAGCGGGAGCCACGAGCAGTACTTC
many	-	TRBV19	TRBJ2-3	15	CASSDSGYSTDTQYF	TGTGCCAGTAGTGATAGCGGATATAGCACAGATACGCAGTATTTT
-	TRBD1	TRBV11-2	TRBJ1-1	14	CASSTDRVFTEAFF	TGTGCCAGCAGTACGGACAGGGTGTTCACTGAAGCTTTCTTT
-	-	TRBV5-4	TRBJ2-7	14	CASSLAYGSYEQYF	TGTGCCAGCAGCTTGGCCTACGGAAGCTACGAGCAGTACTTC
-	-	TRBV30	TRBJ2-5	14	CAWSVQLGGETQYF	TGTGCCTGGAGTGTACAACTAGGCGGGGAGACCCAGTACTTC
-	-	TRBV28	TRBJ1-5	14	CASSLLGGGQPQHF	TGTGCCAGCAGTTTATTGGGGGGGGGTCAGCCCCAGCATTTT
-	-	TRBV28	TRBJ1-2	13	CASSFNVRLGYTF	TGTGCCAGCAGTTTTAACGTTCGTCTCGGCTACACCTTC
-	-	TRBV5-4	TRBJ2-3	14	CASSRFGRTDTQYF	TGTGCCAGCAGCCGATTTGGGAGAACAGATACGCAGTATTTT
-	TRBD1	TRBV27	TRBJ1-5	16	CASSSWTGGAGQPQHF	TGTGCCAGCAGTTCCTGGACAGGGGGCGCGGGTCAGCCCCAGCATTTT
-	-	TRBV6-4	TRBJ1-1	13	CASSASLNTEAFF	TGTGCCAGCAGTGCCAGCCTGAACACTGAAGCTTTCTTT
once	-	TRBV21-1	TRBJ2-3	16	CASSSSDRGPPDTQYF	TGTGCCAGCAGCAGCTCGGACAGGGGGCCGCCAGATACGCAGTATTTT
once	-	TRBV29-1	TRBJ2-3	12	CSVLLLAEAQYF	TGCAGCGTCCTACTCCTCGCGGAGGCGCAGTATTTT
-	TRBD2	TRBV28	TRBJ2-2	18	CASSPGLAGWTGTGELFF	TGTGCCAGCAGCCCGGGACTAGCGGGATGGACGGGCACCGGGGAGCTGTTTTTT
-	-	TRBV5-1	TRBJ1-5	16	CASSLAGVGMGQPQHF	TGCGCCAGCAGCTTGGCCGGTGTGGGGATGGGACAGCCCCAGCATTTT
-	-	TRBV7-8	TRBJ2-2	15	CASSLGRTNTGELFF	TGTGCCAGCAGCTTAGGACGGACGAACACCGGGGAGCTGTTTTTT
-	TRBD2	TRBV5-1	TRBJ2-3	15	CASSISGRDTDTQYF	TGCGCCAGCAGCATTAGCGGGAGGGACACAGATACGCAGTATTTT
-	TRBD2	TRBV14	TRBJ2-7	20	CASSRLDPSGRSPLSYEQYF	TGTGCCAGCAGCCGGCTAGACCCTAGCGGGAGGTCTCCACTCTCCTACGAGCAGTACTTC
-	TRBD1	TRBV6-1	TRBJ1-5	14	CASGTGLSNQPQHF	TGTGCCAGCGGGACAGGCCTTAGCAATCAGCCCCAGCATTTT
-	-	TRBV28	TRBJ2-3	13	CASSLTEADTQYF	TGTGCCAGCAGCCTTACCGAGGCAGATACGCAGTATTTT
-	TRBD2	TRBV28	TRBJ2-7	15	CASSSPGTSLREQYF	TGTGCCAGCAGCTCACCCGGGACTAGCCTTCGCGAGCAGTACTTC
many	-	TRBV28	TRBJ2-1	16	CATDRPWARGSNEQFF	TGTGCCACCGACCGGCCCTGGGCACGAGGCAGCAATGAGCAGTTCTTC
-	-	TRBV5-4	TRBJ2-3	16	CASSLGGSLSTDTQYF	TGTGCCAGCAGCTTGGGGGGCTCCCTTAGCACAGATACGCAGTATTTT
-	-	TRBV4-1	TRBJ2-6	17	CASSPPPGLSGANVLTF	TGCGCCAGCAGCCCACCTCCAGGACTCTCTGGGGCCAACGTCCTGACTTTC
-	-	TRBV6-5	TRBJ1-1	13	CASSYEGGSEAFF	TGTGCCAGCAGTTATGAGGGGGGTAGTGAAGCTTTCTTT
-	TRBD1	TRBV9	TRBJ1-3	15	CASSVKGGGLNTIYF	TGTGCCAGCAGCGTAAAAGGGGGCGGCTTAAACACCATATATTTT
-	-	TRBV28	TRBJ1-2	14	CASSPRWGRYGYTF	TGTGCCAGCAGTCCTAGATGGGGGCGATATGGCTACACCTTC